The rows below give T cell receptor beta chains drawn from one sample of a study of Graves' ophthalmopathy and Graves' hyperthyroidism. Via MiXCR, TCRdb re-called the multiplex PCR reads, giving one row per CDR3 protein. The sample has approximately 1.2 million distinct CDR3 sequences, about 35% seen once; the top ten hold roughly 10%. The sample comprised peripheral blood or thyroid tissue (not recorded which). The receptors were sampled from an adult man with Graves' hyperthyroidism. The CDR3 runs from the conserved cysteine through the conserved F or W. The D gene is left open where the match is weak. Clone size is stated in some rows and not others, as once, few, many or a class when expanded.

d_call	v_call	clone_size	j_call	cdr3_nt	cdr3_aa
-	TRBV29-1	-	TRBJ1-1	TGCAGCGTTGACGCAGGGGTGGCCATGAACACTGAAGCTTTCTTT	CSVDAGVAMNTEAFF
TRBD2	TRBV7-8	-	TRBJ2-5	TGTGCCAGCAGCTTAGCTCGTGGGAGGGCCAAACATCAAGAGACCCAGTACTTC	CASSLARGRAKHQETQYF
TRBD1	TRBV6-5	-	TRBJ1-1	TGTGCCAGCAGGCCCAGGACAGGGGGCAACACTGAAGCTTTCTTT	CASRPRTGGNTEAFF
-	TRBV5-8	few	TRBJ1-4	TGTGCCAGCAGCTTGCCCTCAGGAACAACTAATGAAAAACTGTTTTTT	CASSLPSGTTNEKLFF
TRBD1	TRBV7-8	-	TRBJ1-5	TGTGCCAGCAGCCCCGGGGACAGAGGAGCCCAGCATTTT	CASSPGDRGAQHF
-	TRBV7-9	-	TRBJ2-2	TGTGCCACAAAGCGGTTCGCGAACACCGGGGAGCTGTTTTTT	CATKRFANTGELFF
-	TRBV20-1	-	TRBJ1-2	TGCAGTGCTGCGGACGGAAGCAACTATGGCTACACCTTC	CSAADGSNYGYTF
-	TRBV5-1	many	TRBJ1-1	TGCGCCAGCAGCCGTACCCCTAACACTGAAGTTTTCTTT	CASSRTPNTEVFF
-	TRBV25-1	-	TRBJ1-6	-	CACSARWGDSPPHF
-	TRBV12-3/TRBV12-4	-	TRBJ1-5	TGTGCCAGCTGCTGGGGGGGCGGTCAGCCCCAGCATTTT	CASCWGGGQPQHF
TRBD1	TRBV25-1	once	TRBJ2-7	TGTGCCAGCAGTTTATCATACCGGGACAGGGGCTTTCGGCAGTACTTC	CASSLSYRDRGFRQYF
TRBD1	TRBV2	-	TRBJ1-5	TGTGCCAGCAGTAACTTTCGTGGACAGGGTAGTGAGACCCAGCATTTT	CASSNFRGQGSETQHF
-	TRBV12-3/TRBV12-4	few	TRBJ2-7	TGTGCCAGCAGTTTGAAGGGGCATAAGGGCTACGAGCAGTACTTC	CASSLKGHKGYEQYF
-	TRBV7-2	few	TRBJ1-3	TGTGCCAGCAGCCGTACACAGCTTACTTCTGGAAACACCATATATTTT	CASSRTQLTSGNTIYF
TRBD1	TRBV7-2	once	TRBJ1-2	TGCGCCAGCAGCCAGATGGACAGGGCCTACACCTTC	CASSQMDRAYTF
-	TRBV20-1	-	TRBJ2-5	TGCAGTGCTAGTGAACAGGCGTACAGGAAGACCCAGTACTTC	CSASEQAYRKTQYF
TRBD1	TRBV24-1	-	TRBJ1-2	TGTGCCACCAGCGTTGGGGGACAGCGCTATGGCTACACCTTC	CATSVGGQRYGYTF
TRBD1	TRBV7-8	once	TRBJ1-5	TGTGCCAGCAGGTCTGGGACAGGGGGCCAGGGCCAGCATTTT	CASRSGTGGQGQHF
TRBD1	TRBV29-1	many	TRBJ2-7	TGCAGCGGGGGACAGGGTAACTCCTACGAGCAGTACTTC	CSGGQGNSYEQYF
-	TRBV4-3	-	TRBJ1-1	TGCGCCAGCAGCCCCGGAATGGGCGAGAACACTGAAGCTTTCTTT	CASSPGMGENTEAFF
TRBD2	TRBV7-6	many	TRBJ2-7	TGTGCCAGCAGCTCGGCTCTAGCGGGAGTCGGCGAGCAGTACTTC	CASSSALAGVGEQYF
-	TRBV12-3/TRBV12-4	few	TRBJ2-7	TGTGCCAGCAGTTCTGCTAGATCATCGGCCTACGAGCAGTACTTC	CASSSARSSAYEQYF
TRBD1	TRBV11-2	many	TRBJ2-7	TGTGCCAGCAGTTTCACATCGGGACAGGGCTCCTACGAGCAGTACTTC	CASSFTSGQGSYEQYF
-	TRBV7-2	-	TRBJ1-2	TGTGCCTGGAGTGTACTAGGGACCGTCCAGGGCTACACCTTC	CAWSVLGTVQGYTF
TRBD2	TRBV6-2/TRBV6-3	-	TRBJ2-2	TGTGCCAGCAAACTAGCGGGAGACCTCGGGGAGCTGTTTTTT	CASKLAGDLGELFF
-	TRBV15	-	TRBJ1-1	TGTGCCACCAGCAGAGATGAGGCCGGGACACCCGAATCGAACCGGGCTTTCTTT	CATSRDEAGTPESNRAFF
TRBD1	TRBV7-8	many	TRBJ1-5	TGTGCCAGCAGCTTGGGGGACAGGGGGCATCAGCCCCAGCATTTT	CASSLGDRGHQPQHF
TRBD1	TRBV29-1	-	TRBJ2-7	TGCAGCGTTGTTGCCGGGACAGGCTCCTACGAGCAGTACTTC	CSVVAGTGSYEQYF
-	TRBV7-3	many	TRBJ2-5	TGTGCCAGCAGCTTAACCTACCAAGAGACCCAGTACTTC	CASSLTYQETQYF
-	TRBV12-3/TRBV12-4	few	TRBJ2-5	TGTGCCAGCGGCCAGGGGGGCCCGAGAGAGACCCAGTACTTC	CASGQGGPRETQYF
-	TRBV15	few	TRBJ2-5	TGTGCCACCAAATTGAACGGACAGTCCCAAGAGACCCAGTACTTC	CATKLNGQSQETQYF
-	TRBV29-1	-	TRBJ1-1	TGCAGCTTAGTAGGGGCGGGCACTGAAGCTTTCTTT	CSLVGAGTEAFF
TRBD1	TRBV18	few	TRBJ2-5	TGTGCCAGCTCACCACCTAAGGGGACAGCCCAGGGGACCCAGTACTTC	CASSPPKGTAQGTQYF
-	TRBV19	many	TRBJ2-7	TGTGCCAGTAAGAGGAGGGGGCAGGCCTACGAGCAGTACTTC	CASKRRGQAYEQYF
TRBD1	TRBV7-2	-	TRBJ1-5	TGTGCCAGCAGCTCATTACAGGGGTACTCTGGAAACAATCAGCCCCAGCATTTT	CASSSLQGYSGNNQPQHF
-	TRBV7-9	many	TRBJ1-2	TGTGCCAGCAGCTCCGAGGACCGAATTTATGGCTACACCTTC	CASSSEDRIYGYTF
-	TRBV30	-	TRBJ2-7	TGTGCCTGGAGTGGTAGTTACGAGCAGTACTTC	CAWSGSYEQYF
-	TRBV10-3	many	TRBJ1-1	TGTGCCATCAGTGATAAGGGGCTGAACACTGAAGCTTTCTTT	CAISDKGLNTEAFF
-	TRBV29-1	few	TRBJ1-2	TGCAGCGTAGGCGAGACAGTGGGGTATGGCTACACCTTC	CSVGETVGYGYTF
-	TRBV20-1	many	TRBJ2-7	TGCAGTGCGGGGGGCAAAAGCTCCTACGAGCAGTACTTC	CSAGGKSSYEQYF
TRBD1	TRBV10-3	many	TRBJ1-6	TGTGCCATCAGTGGTGGGACAGGGGATAATTCACCCCTCCACTTT	CAISGGTGDNSPLHF
-	TRBV7-6	many	TRBJ2-7	TGTGCCAGCAGCCCCATCCTTGGATCCTACGAGCAGTACTTC	CASSPILGSYEQYF
TRBD1	TRBV15	-	TRBJ1-6	TGTGCCACCAGACAGGGGAATTCACCCCTCCACTTT	CATRQGNSPLHF